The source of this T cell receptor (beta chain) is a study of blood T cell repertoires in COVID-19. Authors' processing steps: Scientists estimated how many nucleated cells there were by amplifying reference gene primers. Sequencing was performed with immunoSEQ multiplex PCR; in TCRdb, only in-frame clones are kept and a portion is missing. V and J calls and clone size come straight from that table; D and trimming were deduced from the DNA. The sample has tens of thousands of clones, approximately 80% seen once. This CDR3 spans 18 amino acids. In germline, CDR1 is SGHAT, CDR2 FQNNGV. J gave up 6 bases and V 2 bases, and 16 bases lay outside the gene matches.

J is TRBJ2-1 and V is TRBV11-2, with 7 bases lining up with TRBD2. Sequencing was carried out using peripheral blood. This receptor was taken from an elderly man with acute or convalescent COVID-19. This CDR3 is CASSLTRGSASGSNEQFF. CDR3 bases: TGTGCCAGCAGCTTAACTAGGGGCTCCGCTAGCGGAAGCAATGAGCAGTTCTTC.